This T cell receptor (beta chain) stems from a study of PD-L1 blockade in urothelial cancer. Profiling relied on immunoSEQ multiplex PCR, and the TCRdb table lists in-frame clones only, not all of them. The sample yields 70,000 to 75,000 clones, around 83% seen once. V dropped 5 bases and J dropped 8 bases, with 15 bases sitting between them. This CDR3 is 14 amino acids long. Germline loops: CDR1 SGHAT, CDR2 FQNNGV. Stated time point: pretreatment peripheral blood. This clonotype originated in a woman in her 70s with urothelial cancer. The material sequenced was PBMCs, taken around atezolizumab (anti-PD-L1) treatment. The chain has TRBV11-2 and TRBJ2-2; D perhaps matches TRBD1 (6 bases). DNA for the CDR3: TGTGCCAGCAGCCCCCGGACAGTTTCGGGGGAGCTGTTTTTT. This gives the protein CASSPRTVSGELFF.